The entry below describes one T cell receptor (beta chain). The antigen it recognizes is unknown. Because the CDR3's place on the DNA is in doubt, the DNA is left out and the CDR3 is given as listed by TCRdb. For repertoire sequencing, the TCR beta CDR3 regions were amplified from RNA transcripts. A first-round RT-PCR used HTBI primers with the Qiagen OneStep RT-PCR kit, followed by a second-round multiplex PCR, size selection and purification. Libraries were sequenced paired-end with 100 bp reads on an Illumina HiSeq2000. The published analysis was carried out like this. SOAPnuke was used to process the reads, throwing out any read that had adapters, had uncalled bases, had a mean Phred below 15, or lacked an exact constant-primer or identifier match. COPE v1.2.5 was used to merge high-quality paired reads. Unique nucleotide sequences were defined as clonotypes and aligned to IMGT TRB V, D and J references using MiTCR v1.1. Analysis was restricted to V-J combinations with a frequency above 0.0001, which covered about 99% of repertoires. For each V-J combination, a TCR clonal expansion and chaos score was defined as the ratio of F50 clonal expansion to chaos observed in the TCRdist matrix. Welch's t-statistics and random forest were used to reduce the features to some 13 V-J combinations, which were then used as input to a naive Bayes classifier. Thyroid-blood repertoire similarity was quantified with the Morisita-Horn index. TCRdb reran the public reads through fastp at Q25 and MiXCR, keeping productive beta chains. Each CDR3 protein appears once, grouped with its most common genes and DNA. In this record, the V and J calls reflect TCRdb's handling and not the investigators' own analysis. Within this sample are 150,000 or so distinct CDR3 sequences, with over 35% of them counted one time only. The top ten clonotypes cover about 6% of the sample.

The sample comes from a study of Graves' ophthalmopathy and Graves' hyperthyroidism (dated by TCRdb to about 2018). Concerning the study at large: Peripheral blood was collected before any treatment was given, at the time of initial diagnosis. To explore V-J signatures that separate ophthalmopathy from hyperthyroidism, a discovery set of about a hundred patients was enrolled, consisting of 40 to 45 with ophthalmopathy and roughly 59 with stable hyperthyroidism. For training and testing, the 80 to 100 patients in the discovery cohort were randomly divided in a 7:3 ratio. In total, 135 blood samples were TCR-sequenced: under 45 ophthalmopathy, roughly 77 hyperthyroidism and roughly 17 hyperthyroidism-to-ophthalmopathy patients. Following sample collection, hyperthyroidism patients were given methimazole at a starting dose of 30 mg daily, and ophthalmopathy patients were given high-dose intravenous methylprednisolone. In over 5 hyperthyroidism patients, the T-cell repertoire of thyroid tissue was compared with the T-cell repertoire of blood. TCR beta repertoire signatures were used to distinguish Graves' ophthalmopathy from Graves' hyperthyroidism and to predict progression to ophthalmopathy. The independent validation cohort included about 19 hyperthyroidism patients plus 17 patients who later progressed from hyperthyroidism to ophthalmopathy.

The ophthalmopathy patients had moderately to severely active disease, with a Clinical Activity Score of 3 or higher, a NOSPECS grade of 4 or higher, and a disease duration of less than 3 months. Anyone with other autoimmune diseases, uncontrolled infections, pregnancy or lactation was excluded from the study. Clinical symptoms, serum thyroxine, TRAb, thyroid ultrasound and orbital computed tomography were used for diagnosis. PBMCs were isolated from 7.5 to 10 ml of fresh peripheral blood by Ficoll-Paque density gradient centrifugation. Total RNA was extracted using Trizol reagent, and RNA quality was checked on an Agilent 2100 Bioanalyzer. The full study reports these points: Most expanded thyroid clonotypes with a frequency above 0.001 also appeared in blood, which suggests that blood repertoires may reflect the immune response in the thyroid. The 13-signature model separated ophthalmopathy from stable hyperthyroidism with roughly 89% sensitivity and about 81% specificity in cross-validation, and 80%/75% in the test set. In validation, the model predicted ophthalmopathy progression with more than 55% sensitivity and 72.22% specificity; some 13 predicted patients were CT-confirmed with GO in a median of roughly 6.8 months. No statistical method was used to set the sample size in advance, and the investigators knew which group each participant was assigned to.

From the cysteine through the phenylalanine, the CDR3 covers 11 amino acids. The germline V gene provides CDR1 MNHEY and CDR2 SVGEGT. The receptor was isolated from a woman aged 35 to 49 with Graves' ophthalmopathy. Donor details come from another sample of the same person, matched by shared clones. The specimen sequenced was peripheral blood. Here the chain combines TRBV6-2 or TRBV6-3 and TRBJ1-1; TRBD1 is the table's D call and was not checked against the DNA. CDR3 protein: CASSWGQGSFF.